This is a list of T cell receptor beta chains from one sample in a study of T cell responses to AZD1222 COVID-19 vaccine. The assay was immunoSEQ multiplex PCR, and TCRdb's table has in-frame clones only and misses some. The table lists about 180,000 clones, around 88% of them singletons. The specimen was peripheral blood, collected on day 0 of AZD1222 vaccination. These receptors came from an adult in good health. CDR3s include the opening cysteine and the closing phenylalanine or tryptophan.

j_call: TRBJ1-5; v_call: TRBV4-1; cdr3_aa: CASSQERRQPQHF
j_call: TRBJ1-1; v_call: TRBV11-3; cdr3_aa: CASSLSGVGNTEAFF
j_call: TRBJ1-1; v_call: TRBV9; cdr3_aa: CASSVGGQMNTEAFF
j_call: TRBJ1-2; v_call: TRBV28; cdr3_aa: CASSLGTNYGYTF
j_call: TRBJ2-3; v_call: TRBV30; cdr3_aa: CAWSVASLRTDTQYF
j_call: TRBJ2-1; v_call: TRBV5-4; cdr3_aa: CASSLAHYNEQFF
j_call: TRBJ2-5; v_call: TRBV14; cdr3_aa: CASSRADVGLGETQYF
j_call: TRBJ2-2; v_call: TRBV24-1; cdr3_aa: CATSGSAGTNTGELFF
j_call: TRBJ1-3; v_call: TRBV6-2/TRBV6-3; cdr3_aa: CASSYVLWGSGNTIYF
j_call: TRBJ2-3; v_call: TRBV28; cdr3_aa: CASSSPSGGTDTQYF
j_call: TRBJ1-6; v_call: TRBV7-2; cdr3_aa: CASRPDREDNSPLHF
j_call: TRBJ2-1; v_call: TRBV4-1; cdr3_aa: CASSQDPPGSSYNEQFF
j_call: TRBJ1-2; v_call: TRBV28; cdr3_aa: CASSSTPQGRGGYTF
j_call: TRBJ2-3; v_call: TRBV5-4; cdr3_aa: CASSLLGGSTDTQYF
j_call: TRBJ2-7; v_call: TRBV19; cdr3_aa: CASRKGLGARDEQYF
j_call: TRBJ1-5; v_call: TRBV19; cdr3_aa: CASSVGQWQGQPQHF
j_call: TRBJ1-5; v_call: TRBV30; cdr3_aa: CAWSSGGLQPQHF
j_call: TRBJ2-1; v_call: TRBV20-1; cdr3_aa: CSASVSYEQFF
j_call: TRBJ2-7; v_call: TRBV5-1; cdr3_aa: CASSSYPTGVADEQYF
j_call: TRBJ2-3; v_call: TRBV5-1; cdr3_aa: CASSLAGTGSTDTQYF
j_call: TRBJ1-4; v_call: TRBV19; cdr3_aa: CASSDLGGGYEKLFF
j_call: TRBJ2-7; v_call: TRBV4-3; cdr3_aa: CASSQGTTSPTYEQYF
j_call: TRBJ2-3; v_call: TRBV7-9; cdr3_aa: CASSRDTTDTQYF
j_call: TRBJ2-7; v_call: TRBV30; cdr3_aa: CAWIRGPYEQYF
j_call: TRBJ2-1; v_call: TRBV9; cdr3_aa: CASSTLAGGYNEQFF
j_call: TRBJ2-3; v_call: TRBV5-1; cdr3_aa: CASSLWGDTQYF